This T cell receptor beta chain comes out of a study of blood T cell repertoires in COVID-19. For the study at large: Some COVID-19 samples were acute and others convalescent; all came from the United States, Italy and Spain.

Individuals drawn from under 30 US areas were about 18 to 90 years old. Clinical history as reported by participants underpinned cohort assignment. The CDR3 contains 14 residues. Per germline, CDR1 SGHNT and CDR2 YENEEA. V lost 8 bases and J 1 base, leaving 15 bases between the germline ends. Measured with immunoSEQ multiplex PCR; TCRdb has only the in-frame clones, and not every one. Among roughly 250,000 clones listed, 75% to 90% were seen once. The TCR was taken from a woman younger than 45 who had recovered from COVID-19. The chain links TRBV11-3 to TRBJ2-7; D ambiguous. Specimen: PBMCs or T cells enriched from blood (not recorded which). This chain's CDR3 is CASAQRLTSYEQYF. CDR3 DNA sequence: TGTGCCAGCGCCCAGAGACTCACGTCCTACGAGCAGTACTTC.